The clone carrying this TCR beta chain is judged medium-sized. This sample was included in a study of low-dose radiotherapy and immunotherapy resistance in tumors. Study-level information: Intravenous ipilimumab 1 mg/kg every six weeks was given with nivolumab 240 mg every two weeks.

The sample's time point: before trial treatment. Primers targeting TRAV and TRBV primed first-strand cDNA, covering alpha and beta chains. TCRs were put through roughly 20 PCR cycles of amplification with Phusion. A constant-region primer and the V-primer adapter served as the primer pair. Researchers amplified the isolated mRNA using in vitro transcription. TCRdb processed the reads anew with MiXCR; each CDR3 protein has one entry. The table has about 39,000 distinct CDR3 sequences, roughly 31% seen once. The receptor's source is a male donor with gallbladder cancer. Sequences were derived from PBMCs, sampled before treatment.

The CDR3 sequence: CASRSLSSYNSPLHF. CDR3 bases: TGTGCCAGCAGGTCTCTTAGCTCCTATAATTCACCCCTCCACTTT. The genes are TRBV6-2 or TRBV6-3 and TRBJ1-6; D remains ambiguous. The CDR3 extends over 15 amino acids. V was trimmed by 6 bases and J by 0 bases, leaving 9 bases between them. Per germline, CDR1 MNHEY and CDR2 SVGEGT.